The 15 T cell receptor beta chains given below trace back to one sample, sequenced in a study of T cells after yellow fever vaccination. Each CDR3 protein is one row after TCRdb ran MiXCR on the 5' RACE reads. The sample carries about 350,000 distinct CDR3 sequences, roughly an eighth recorded once. Material: CD4+ T cells sorted from PBMCs, obtained 15 days after the yellow fever booster vaccination. The receptors here all came from a man between 18 and 29 years old who received the YFV17D yellow fever vaccine.

This clonotype was observed many times. The chain is built from TRBV7-2 and TRBJ2-1; TRBD1 is a possible D gene (5 bases). The CDR3 extends over 11 amino acids. With 4 bases removed from V and 10 bases from J, the gap between germline ends came to 8 bases. Germline V gives CDR1 SGHTA, CDR2 FQGNSA. The CDR3 region has the DNA TGTGCCAGCAGCTCCCGGACAGAGCAGTTCTTC. Protein sequence: CASSSRTEQFF. Full variable domain (rest looked up from reference TRBV7-2 and TRBJ2-1): GAGVSQSPSNKVTEKGKDVELRCDPISGHTALYWYRQSLGQGLEFLIYFQGNSAPDKSGLPSDRFSAERTGGSVSTLTIQRTQQEDSAVYLCASSSRTEQFFGPGTRLTVL.

A few counts support this clonotype. The chain recombines TRBV6-6 with TRBJ2-7; no firm D call. CDR1 and CDR2 (germline): MNHNY, SVGAGI (reference sequence). Between the trimmed V and J ends, which lost 4 bases and 3 bases, there was a span of 10 bases. This CDR3 contains 13 residues. The CDR3, as DNA: TGTGCCAGCAGTTCCATCCAATTCTACGAGCAGTACGTC. It codes for CASSSIQFYEQYV.

This clonotype was detected many times. This sequence joins TRBV5-5 and TRBJ2-7; D remains unclear. CDR1 and CDR2 (germline): SGHKS, YYEKEE (reference sequence). Trimming left V 0 bases short and J 2 bases short, with 12 bases between. This CDR3 is built from 15 residues. In DNA, the CDR3 is TGTGCCAGCAGCTTGGCCGTGGCCGAACCCTACGAGCAGTACTTC. Amino acid sequence: CASSLAVAEPYEQYF.

At least ten counts were recorded for this clonotype. The gene calls are TRBV7-6 and TRBJ2-7; 8 positions match TRBD2. CDR3 length: 15 residues. V dropped 5 bases and J dropped 0; count of bases not matched to a gene: 6. From germline, CDR1 is SGHVS and CDR2 FNYEAQ. CDR3 nucleotide sequence: TGTGCCAGCAGCGGAACTAGCGGTAGCTCCTACGAGCAGTACTTC. Its protein product is CASSGTSGSSYEQYF.

This clonotype was observed a few times. V is TRBV6-5 and J is TRBJ2-3, with a possible D match to TRBD2 (7 bases). There are 16 residues in the CDR3. Trimming took off 6 bases at V and 6 bases at J, with 22 bases between the two ends. Germline CDR1 reads MNHEY; CDR2 reads SVGAGI. As DNA, the CDR3 is TGTGCCAGCAGACCGGGGGGCGACTCAAAAGGGGATACGCAGTATTTT. Its protein product is CASRPGGDSKGDTQYF.

This chain links TRBV4-3 with TRBJ2-3, with 9 nucleotides matching TRBD2. CDR3 length: 17 amino acids. Germline trimming cut 4 bases from V and 0 bases from J; bases unmatched to any gene: 8. The germline V gene encodes CDR1 LGHNA and CDR2 YSLEER. The CDR3 nucleotides read TGCGCCAGCAGCCCCGGTTTAGCGGGGGTAAGCACAGATACGCAGTATTTT. Translation: CASSPGLAGVSTDTQYF.

The rearrangement joins TRBV15 to TRBJ2-3, with 7 bases identical to TRBD1. The J segment lost 4 bases and the V segment lost 1 base, leaving 8 bases of the junction unmatched. From germline, CDR1 is LNHNV and CDR2 YYDKDF (reference sequence). The CDR3 runs 16 residues. The chain's CDR3 is CATSRGGGRGSDTQYF. The CDR3 DNA sequence: TGTGCCACCAGCAGAGGGGGTGGCAGGGGGTCAGATACGCAGTATTTT.

This clonotype was recorded many times. The chain has TRBV28 and TRBJ2-4; no clear D. V was shortened by 6 bases and J by 3 bases, with 9 bases between the two germline ends. Germline CDR1 and CDR2: MDHEN and SYDVKM. The CDR3 totals 13 residues. CDR3 residues: CASRRHSKNIQYF. The CDR3 DNA reads TGTGCCAGCAGGCGCCACAGCAAAAACATTCAGTACTTC.

V and J are TRBV5-1 and TRBJ1-1; 7 nucleotides match TRBD1. Trimming at V came to 3 bases and at J to 1 base, leaving 6 bases not matched to a gene. This CDR3 comprises 15 residues. CDR1 SGHRS and CDR2 YFSETQ come from the germline V gene. The chain's CDR3 is CASSSRTGTNTEAFF. DNA of the CDR3: TGCGCCAGCAGCTCGCGGACAGGAACGAACACTGAAGCTTTCTTT.

This clonotype showed up many times. The rearrangement uses TRBV28 and TRBJ2-6, with D perhaps assigned TRBD1 or TRBD2 (5 bases each). Germline CDR1 reads MDHEN; CDR2 reads SYDVKM. The CDR3 has 16 residues. With 2 bases removed from V and 0 bases from J, the gap between germline ends came to 8 bases. The CDR3 DNA is TGTGCCAGCAGTTTAGGGGGTTACTCTGGGGCCAACGTCCTGACTTTC. It specifies CASSLGGYSGANVLTF.

The CDR3 region is CASTRGRAKSSDTQYF. The CDR3 nucleotides are TGTGCCAGTACCCGGGGGCGAGCTAAATCCTCAGATACGCAGTATTTT. The chain is built from TRBV19 and TRBJ2-3; D may be TRBD1 or TRBD2 (6 bases each). Trimming removed 7 bases at V and 4 bases at J, with 21 bases between. Germline CDR1 reads LNHDA; CDR2 reads SQIVND (reference sequence). There are 16 residues in the CDR3.

This clonotype has a handful of counts. The chain is built from TRBV6-6 and TRBJ2-2, with 8 bases identical to TRBD1. CDR1 and CDR2 from the germline V gene are MNHNY and SVGAGI (reference sequence). This CDR3 has 14 amino acids. Trimming at V came to 10 bases and at J to 5 bases, leaving 9 bases not matched to a gene. CDR3 nucleotides: TGTGCCACCACGCTCAACAGGGGGACCGGGGAGCTGTTTTTT. It specifies CATTLNRGTGELFF.

The V and J genes are TRBV7-2 and TRBJ2-3; 8 bases align to TRBD2. Germline lookup yields CDR1 SGHTA and CDR2 FQGNSA. Unmatched junction bases numbered 3, after V lost 4 bases and J lost 0 bases. This CDR3 is built from 15 residues. CDR3 bases: TGTGCCAGCAGCTCTAGCGGGTCTAGCACAGATACGCAGTATTTT. Translating it yields CASSSSGSSTDTQYF.

This clonotype was seen a handful of times. The chain combines TRBV3-1 with TRBJ1-2; weak D call: TRBD1 (5 bases). The CDR3 loop spans 15 amino acids. CDR1 is LGHDT and CDR2 is YNNKEL in the germline V gene (reference sequence). Between the trimmed V and J ends, which lost 5 bases and 7 bases, there was a span of 20 bases. The chain's CDR3 is CASSFTVRGGVGYTF. The CDR3 bases are TGTGCCAGCAGCTTCACAGTTAGGGGAGGAGTTGGCTACACCTTC.

The rearrangement joins TRBV9 to TRBJ2-3; D is uncertain. V was trimmed by 3 bases and J by 4 bases, leaving 9 bases between them. There are 13 residues in the CDR3. In germline, CDR1 is SGDLS, CDR2 YYNGEE. CDR3 nucleotides: TGTGCCAGCAGCGCCGATATAGCAGATACGCAGTATTTT. It codes for CASSADIADTQYF.